One sample yielded the 7 T cell receptor beta chains listed below, sequenced in a study of shared clonotypes between healthy human individuals (dated by TCRdb to the early 2020s). Receptors were amplified or captured by the immunoSEQ multiplex PCR assay. Entries here come from immuneACCESS through TCRdb and include only in-frame sequences with V and J called. Some clones fail to appear in such tables; in the studies checked, an unresolved V gene covers under half of the shortfall, and the cause of the remainder is unknown. The sample contains around 2,000,000 clones, just over 90% of them found a single time. Clones ranked in the top ten supply under 2% of the sample. For the CD8 naive samples, CD45RO-negative cells were positively selected for CCR7, yielding a CD45RA+CCR7+ population from which TemRA cells were excluded. The specimen sequenced was naive CD8+ T cells from PBMCs. The sample's cell subset or site, from its label and the paper: CD45RA+CCR7+. Source of these receptors: a man aged 18 to 30 in good health. Some clones in this sample may be carry-over from other donors' samples.

The V call is TRBV6-1, the J call TRBJ1-2; unclear D gene. Germline lookup yields CDR1 MNHNS and CDR2 SASEGT. Trimming removed 2 bases at V and 5 bases at J, with 15 bases between. The CDR3 is 15 residues long. In nucleotides, the CDR3 is TGTGCCAGCAGTGAATCTGGCAGGACGAGGTATGGCTACACCTTC. This gives the protein CASSESGRTRYGYTF.

In its sample, this clone was seen once. Other DNA sequences within the sample encode an identical CDR3. The genes are TRBV27 and TRBJ2-7; D remains ambiguous. The CDR3 is 13 residues long. V was clipped by 3 bases and J by 4 bases, with 10 bases between them. Looked up from germline, CDR1 is MNHEY and CDR2 is SMNVEV (reference sequence). CDR3 nucleotides: TGTGCCAGCAGTTTGGAAAGTGGGTACGAGCAGTACTTC. Translated: CASSLESGYEQYF.

The chain is built from TRBV27 and TRBJ2-7; TRBD2 aligns across 11 bases. The length of the CDR3 is 16 residues. In germline, CDR1 is MNHEY, CDR2 SMNVEV (reference sequence). V was clipped by 5 bases and J by 2 bases; unmatched bases: 8. The CDR3 DNA reads TGTGCCAGCAGTCCCGGGACTAGCGGCCCTACCTACGAGCAGTACTTC. It specifies CASSPGTSGPTYEQYF.

V and J are TRBV27 and TRBJ2-1; D possibly matches TRBD1 or TRBD2 (7 bases each). Germline V CDR1 and CDR2: MNHEY, SMNVEV (reference sequence). There are 14 residues in the CDR3. V was trimmed by 5 bases and J by 9 bases, leaving 17 bases between them. CDR3 DNA: TGTGCCAGCAGTCGATGGGCCAGGGGGGGTGAGCAGTTCTTC. Its translation is CASSRWARGGEQFF.

Here the CDR3 reads CSVEGTVYGYTF. DNA of the CDR3: TGCAGCGTTGAAGGCACAGTCTATGGCTACACCTTC. This chain uses TRBV29-1 with TRBJ1-2; the D is unclear. Germline V CDR1 and CDR2: SQVTM, ANQGSEA. Trimming removed 1 base from V and 4 bases from J, with 7 bases in between. CDR3 length: 12 amino acids.

This clone was detected once. This rearrangement joins TRBV7-8 to TRBJ1-1; D possibly corresponds to TRBD1 (6 bases). Trimming removed 2 bases from V and 3 bases from J, with 19 bases in between. The CDR3 runs 17 residues. Looked up from germline, CDR1 is SGHVS and CDR2 is FQNEAQ. CDR3 in amino acids: CASSLLLATGKDTEAFF. The CDR3 DNA reads as TGTGCCAGCAGCTTATTGTTGGCGACAGGCAAGGACACTGAAGCTTTCTTT.

This sequence joins TRBV5-4 and TRBJ2-1; D not resolved. The V gene's germline CDR1 is SGHNT and CDR2 YYREEE (reference sequence). CDR3 length: 12 amino acids. Trimming cost V 2 bases and J 8 bases, with 8 bases left between them. DNA of the CDR3: TGTGCCAGCAGCTTACTCGGGCATGAGCAGTTCTTC. Translated, it gives CASSLLGHEQFF.